A selection of T cell receptor beta chains follows, all from one sample in a study of blood T cell repertoires in COVID-19. Here immunoSEQ multiplex PCR was the method, and the copy in TCRdb shows in-frame clones only, minus some. Found here are around 94,000 clones, about 80% of them singletons; the top ten hold approximately 6.5%. The sequenced sample consisted of peripheral blood. The receptors come from a man in his 60s with acute or convalescent COVID-19. The CDR3 runs from the conserved cysteine through the conserved F or W. D genes are given only for firm matches. A row's size may be missing; if present it is once, few, many or a size class.

d_call	v_call	clone_size	j_call	cdr3_aa	cdr3_nt
.	TRBV6-5	once	TRBJ2-5	CASERGGAEETQYF	TGTGCCAGTGAACGTGGCGGGGCAGAAGAGACCCAGTACTTC
TRBD1	TRBV10-3	.	TRBJ2-1	CAISDGGQGKFF	TGTGCCATCAGTGACGGAGGACAGGGGAAGTTCTTC
.	TRBV7-8	.	TRBJ1-1	CASSLVRVGRQNTEAFF	TGTGCCAGCAGCTTAGTCAGGGTTGGCAGACAGAACACTGAAGCTTTCTTT
.	TRBV3-1/TRBV3-2	.	TRBJ1-6	CASSQDRGLSPLHF	TGTGCCAGCAGCCAAGATCGGGGGTTGTCACCCCTCCACTTT
TRBD1	TRBV27	.	TRBJ2-7	CASGRDRGQEQYF	TGTGCCAGCGGCCGGGACAGGGGGCAAGAGCAGTACTTC
.	TRBV4-1	.	TRBJ2-1	CASSQDGAAYNEQFF	TGCGCCAGCAGCCAAGATGGGGCGGCCTACAATGAGCAGTTCTTC
.	TRBV6-1	.	TRBJ1-2	CASSEDKALSNYGYTF	TGTGCCAGCAGTGAGGACAAGGCCCTATCTAACTATGGCTACACCTTC
.	TRBV30	.	TRBJ1-5	CAWSVGGNQPQHF	TGTGCCTGGAGTGTTGGAGGCAATCAGCCCCAGCATTTT
.	TRBV6-2/TRBV6-3	.	TRBJ1-6	CASSYAIPLPNSPLHF	TGTGCCAGCAGTTACGCGATACCTTTACCTAATTCACCCCTCCACTTT
TRBD1	TRBV19	.	TRBJ1-1	CASSMGQGGTEAFF	TGTGCCAGTAGTATGGGACAGGGAGGCACTGAAGCTTTCTTT
.	TRBV12-3/TRBV12-4	.	TRBJ1-2	CASSPDGGGYTF	TGTGCCAGCAGTCCAGATGGGGGGGGCTACACCTTC
.	TRBV27	.	TRBJ1-5	CASSLGLPNQPQHF	TGTGCCAGCAGTTTAGGACTGCCGAATCAGCCCCAGCATTTT
.	TRBV2	.	TRBJ1-6	CASSEARIHSPLHF	TGTGCCAGCAGTGAAGCGCGGATTCATTCACCCCTCCACTTT
TRBD1	TRBV6-5	.	TRBJ1-4	CASSFGTGMEKLFF	TGTGCCAGCAGTTTTGGGACAGGAATGGAAAAACTGTTTTTT
.	TRBV6-5	.	TRBJ2-3	CASSPWTASTDTQYF	TGTGCCAGCAGTCCTTGGACAGCTAGCACAGATACGCAGTATTTT
TRBD1	TRBV30	few	TRBJ1-2	CAWQTGGLQTF	TGTGCCTGGCAAACAGGGGGCTTGCAGACCTTC
TRBD2	TRBV4-3	.	TRBJ2-5	CASSQELAGGRETQYF	TGCGCCAGCAGCCAAGAACTAGCGGGGGGGCGAGAGACCCAGTACTTC
.	TRBV7-6	.	TRBJ2-1	CASSLVQDYSYNEQFF	TGTGCCAGCAGCTTAGTTCAGGACTACTCCTACAATGAGCAGTTCTTC
.	TRBV7-2	.	TRBJ1-1	CASVRVNTEAFF	TGTGCCAGCGTCCGAGTGAACACTGAAGCTTTCTTT
.	TRBV30	.	TRBJ2-7	CAWSVAGGEQYF	TGTGCCTGGAGTGTCGCGGGTGGCGAGCAGTACTTC
.	TRBV24-1	.	TRBJ1-2	CATSDFAGARGYTF	TGTGCCACCAGTGATTTTGCGGGGGCGCGGGGCTACACCTTC
.	TRBV4-1	.	TRBJ1-2	CASSQVVAVYGYTF	TGCGCCAGCAGCCAAGTCGTGGCAGTTTATGGCTACACCTTC
.	TRBV7-8	.	TRBJ1-2	CASSLKRQASNYGYTF	TGTGCCAGCAGCTTAAAACGACAGGCTAGTAACTATGGCTACACCTTC
TRBD1	TRBV5-1	.	TRBJ1-6	CASSTTGTGESPLHF	TGCGCCAGCAGCACTACCGGGACAGGGGAATCACCCCTCCACTTT
.	TRBV5-6	.	TRBJ1-5	CASSLTGSQQPQHF	TGTGCCAGCAGCTTAACAGGGTCCCAACAGCCCCAGCATTTT
TRBD1	TRBV5-1	.	TRBJ2-7	CASSSDRGYEQYF	TGCGCCAGCAGCTCGGACAGGGGTTACGAGCAGTACTTC
TRBD2	TRBV9	.	TRBJ2-5	CASSGGLEYQETQYF	TGTGCCAGCAGCGGGGGACTAGAGTACCAAGAGACCCAGTACTTC
.	TRBV9	.	TRBJ2-1	CASNRNGVQEQFF	TGTGCCAGCAATCGTAACGGGGTACAGGAGCAGTTCTTC
.	TRBV7-8	.	TRBJ1-5	CASSSGRRQDRMRQPQHF	TGTGCCAGCAGCTCGGGGCGACGACAGGATAGAATGAGGCAGCCCCAGCATTTT
.	TRBV7-2	.	TRBJ1-5	CASSSITGISNQPQHF	TGTGCCAGCAGCTCGATCACAGGGATTAGCAATCAGCCCCAGCATTTT
.	TRBV29-1	.	TRBJ1-4	CSVEWTNINEKLFF	TGCAGCGTTGAATGGACTAATATTAATGAAAAACTGTTTTTT
.	TRBV30	.	TRBJ1-1	CAWLTDRNTEAFF	TGTGCCTGGTTGACAGACAGGAACACTGAAGCTTTCTTT
TRBD1	TRBV30	few	TRBJ1-4	CAWDRGQEKLFF	TGTGCCTGGGACAGGGGCCAGGAAAAACTGTTTTTT
.	TRBV15	.	TRBJ1-1	CATSFGTSNTEAFF	TGTGCCACTTCATTCGGGACTTCTAACACTGAAGCTTTCTTT
TRBD1	TRBV28	.	TRBJ1-5	CASSSGQGDQPQHF	TGTGCCAGCAGTTCAGGACAGGGCGATCAGCCCCAGCATTTT
.	TRBV19	.	TRBJ1-2	CASSMTGYYGYTF	TGTGCCAGTAGTATGACAGGCTACTATGGCTACACCTTC
.	TRBV15	.	TRBJ2-7	CATSRAKGGQFYEQYF	TGTGCCACCAGCAGAGCCAAAGGCGGACAGTTCTACGAGCAGTACTTC
TRBD2	TRBV18	.	TRBJ2-1	CASSPFSLAGGNEQFF	TGTGCCAGCTCACCATTCTCGTTAGCGGGGGGGAATGAGCAGTTCTTC
.	TRBV6-5	.	TRBJ1-1	CASSYSGNPLEAFF	TGTGCCAGCAGTTACTCGGGCAACCCCCTAGAAGCTTTCTTT
TRBD1	TRBV6-4	.	TRBJ2-1	CASTPGTGGQDEQFF	TGTGCCAGCACTCCCGGGACAGGGGGTCAAGATGAGCAGTTCTTC
TRBD2	TRBV28	.	TRBJ2-7	CASSLPPRTSGIYEQYF	TGTGCCAGCAGTCTCCCACCTCGGACTAGCGGGATCTACGAGCAGTACTTC